This T cell receptor beta chain was obtained from a study of blood T cell repertoires in COVID-19. Study context: Whether acute or convalescent, the COVID-19 samples came from the United States, Italy and Spain.

Method: immunoSEQ multiplex PCR; TCRdb's copy keeps in-frame clones and lacks some. The sample yields 90,000 or so clones, about 85% seen once. Germline lookup yields CDR1 MNHEY and CDR2 SVGEGT. The CDR3 runs to 15 residues. Trimming at V came to 0 bases and at J to 12 bases, leaving 8 bases not matched to a gene. The V call is TRBV6-2 or TRBV6-3, the J call TRBJ2-1, with 10 bases identical to TRBD2. The specimen was peripheral blood. This receptor was identified in a man in his 60s with acute or convalescent COVID-19. The CDR3 reads CASSYSSSGGPRQFF. The CDR3, as DNA: TGTGCCAGCAGTTACTCGAGTAGCGGGGGGCCCAGGCAGTTCTTC.